The source of this T cell receptor beta chain is a study of radiotherapy plus CTLA-4 blockade in lung cancer. The length of the CDR3 is 14 residues. Germline lookup yields CDR1 SGHNT and CDR2 YYREEE (reference sequence). The ends were cut back, 1 base at V and 4 bases at J, with 9 bases in the middle. The repertoire was sequenced with immunoSEQ multiplex PCR; TCRdb's copy has only in-frame clones and lacks some. Altogether some 38,000 clones are present, about 70% being singletons, with the ten largest covering almost 9%. The chain couples TRBV5-4 to TRBJ1-5; D call uncertain. This clonotype originated in a human donor with non-small cell lung cancer who had stable disease on radiotherapy plus ipilimumab. The sequencing here drew on peripheral blood, taken from a patient treated with radiotherapy plus ipilimumab. CDR3 in DNA: TGTGCCAGCAGCTTGTTGGAGGCTAATCAGCCCCAGCATTTT. Translating it yields CASSLLEANQPQHF.